One and the same sample provided the 25 T cell receptor beta chains below, sequenced in a study of CD8 T cells in Susac syndrome. When the RNA was reverse transcribed, random hexamers were used with an input of roughly 0.45 to 1 ug. TCRdb re-called the immunoSEQ multiplex PCR reads through MiXCR, storing one row per CDR3 protein. The sample lists 140,000 or so distinct CDR3 sequences; approximately 94% were seen once. The material sequenced was CD4+ T cells from PBMCs. Every receptor here comes from a human donor in good health.

This clonotype was detected only once. The chain is built from TRBV20-1 and TRBJ2-1, with D possibly matching TRBD2 (6 bases). Germline V gives CDR1 DFQATT, CDR2 SNEGSKA (reference sequence). The CDR3 is 14 amino acids. Trimming cost V 3 bases and J 6 bases, with 15 bases left between them. DNA for the CDR3: TGCAGTGCTAGGGTCGGGAGAACTCTCAATGAGCAGTTCTTC. Protein sequence: CSARVGRTLNEQFF.

V gene TRBV12-3 or TRBV12-4 combines with J gene TRBJ2-1, with TRBD2 identical over 9 bases. The CDR3 runs to 16 residues. Trimming cost V 7 bases and J 0 bases; bases outside gene matches: 7. The CDR3: CASNPSGTRSYNEQFF. In DNA, the CDR3 is TGTGCCAGCAACCCTAGCGGGACCCGCTCCTACAATGAGCAGTTCTTC.

The chain uses TRBV5-1 and TRBJ2-4, with 12 bases identical to TRBD2. CDR1 is SGHRS, CDR2 YFSETQ, per germline. J was trimmed by 3 bases and V by 1 base; bases with no gene match: 8. CDR3 length: 18 residues. CDR3 in amino acids: CASSLLLAGGSGKNIQYF. DNA of the CDR3: TGCGCCAGCAGCTTGCTGCTAGCGGGAGGGTCAGGCAAAAACATTCAGTACTTC.

This clonotype was seen a single time. The V gene is TRBV10-3, the J gene TRBJ2-2; 8 bases are a match to TRBD1. Germline V gene sequence: CDR1 ENHRY, CDR2 SYGVKD. The CDR3 spans 16 residues. Trimming at V came to 6 bases and at J to 3 bases, leaving 9 bases not matched to a gene. The CDR3 loop is CAIRESGGGHTGELFF. The CDR3 coding sequence is TGTGCCATCAGGGAATCAGGGGGCGGTCACACCGGGGAGCTGTTTTTT.

The chain couples TRBV5-1 to TRBJ2-7, with D unclear. Germline CDR1 and CDR2: SGHRS and YFSETQ. The CDR3 covers 15 residues. The ends were cut back, 0 bases at V and 2 bases at J, with 12 bases in the middle. The CDR3 spells CASSLENWMTYEQYF. CDR3 bases: TGCGCCAGCAGCTTGGAGAACTGGATGACCTACGAGCAGTACTTC.

V and J are TRBV25-1 and TRBJ1-4; TRBD1 agrees at 7 bases. The V gene end was trimmed by 9 bases and the J gene end by 7 bases; junction bases not matched to a gene: 11. The CDR3 covers 14 residues. Germline V gene data show CDR1 as MGHDK and CDR2 as SYGVNS. CDR3 loop: CASSGAGGIEKLFF. CDR3 sequence (DNA): TGTGCCAGTAGCGGGGCAGGGGGGATTGAAAAACTGTTTTTT. Full variable domain (missing parts from reference TRBV25-1 and TRBJ1-4): EADIYQTPRYLVIGTGKKITLECSQTMGHDKMYWYQQDPGMELHLIHYSYGVNSTEKGDLSSESTVSRIRTEHFPLTLESARPSHTSQYLCASSGAGGIEKLFFGSGTQLSVL.

The chain carries TRBV25-1 and TRBJ2-6; TRBD1 aligns across 8 bases. Germline loops: CDR1 MGHDK, CDR2 SYGVNS. J was trimmed by 0 bases and V by 2 bases; bases with no gene match: 6. The CDR3 spans 18 residues. The CDR3 DNA reads TGTGCCAGCAGTGAAAAAACAGGGGGAGACTCTGGGGCCAACGTCCTGACTTTC. Translation gives CASSEKTGGDSGANVLTF.

The chain uses TRBV28 and TRBJ2-7; D is unresolved. This CDR3 spans 13 amino acids. The V gene's germline CDR1 is MDHEN and CDR2 SYDVKM. The V end lost 6 bases, the J end lost 2 bases, and 11 bases lay between the germline ends. The CDR3 DNA sequence: TGTGCCAGCAGCCTATTGACCCCCTACGAGCAGTACTTC. Protein sequence: CASSLLTPYEQYF. Combining the CDR3 with reference TRBV28 and TRBJ2-7 gives the whole variable domain DVKVTQSSRYLVKRTGEKVFLECVQDMDHENMFWYRQDPGLGLRLIYFSYDVKMKEKGDIPEGYSVSREKKERFSLILESASTNQTSMYLCASSLLTPYEQYFGPGTRLTVT.

This clonotype was detected once. This chain joins TRBV4-2 and TRBJ2-7; D is undetermined. The germline V gene encodes CDR1 LGHNA and CDR2 YNFKEQ. Trimming pared 0 bases from V and 0 bases from J, leaving 9 bases between. This CDR3 region has 15 residues. CDR3 sequence: CASSQDTADSYEQYF. As DNA, the CDR3 is TGTGCCAGCAGCCAAGATACGGCGGACTCCTACGAGCAGTACTTC.

This chain links TRBV23-1 with TRBJ2-5; 10 bases map to TRBD1. TRBV23-1 is an open reading frame whose function is uncertain. This CDR3 has 16 residues. The trim removed 2 bases at V and 1 base at J, leaving 4 bases unmatched. The CDR3 bases are TGCGCCAGCAGTCAAGGGGGACAGGGGTGCCAAGAGACCCAGTACTTC. It codes for CASSQGGQGCQETQYF.

The chain carries TRBV30 and TRBJ1-2; D possibly corresponds to TRBD1 (6 bases). V gave up 5 bases and J gave up 8 bases, with 24 bases separating them. The germline V gene has CDR1 GTSNPN and CDR2 SVGIG (reference sequence). The CDR3 covers 15 residues. CDR3 amino acids: CAWASGGRALWGYTF. The CDR3 region has the DNA TGTGCCTGGGCCTCGGGGGGCAGGGCACTTTGGGGCTACACCTTC.

The chain recombines TRBV5-6 with TRBJ2-7, with 7 bases fitting TRBD2. The J segment lost 6 bases and the V segment lost 3 bases, leaving 3 bases of the junction unmatched. The CDR3 length is 12 residues. In germline, CDR1 is SGHDT, CDR2 YYEEEE. The CDR3 is CASSWGGGEQYF. As DNA, the CDR3 is TGTGCCAGCAGCTGGGGGGGAGGCGAGCAGTACTTC.

This clonotype appeared a few times. Here the CDR3 DNA reads TGTGCCAGCAGCCCTCGTAGCTCTGGAAACACCATATATTTT. As protein: CASSPRSSGNTIYF. V and J are TRBV5-6 and TRBJ1-3; no clear D gene. Germline lookup yields CDR1 SGHDT and CDR2 YYEEEE. Trimming cost V 4 bases and J 0 bases, with 8 bases left between them. This CDR3 comprises 14 residues.

This chain links TRBV7-2 with TRBJ2-7; a possible D gene is TRBD1 (6 bases). The CDR3 runs 13 residues. Germline lookup yields CDR1 SGHTA and CDR2 FQGNSA. V lost 1 base to trimming and J lost 10 bases, with 14 bases between them. CDR3: CASSLGDMTGQYF. The CDR3 region has the DNA TGTGCCAGCAGCTTAGGGGACATGACTGGCCAGTACTTC.

This sequence joins TRBV7-9 and TRBJ2-2; 7 nucleotides align to TRBD2. Germline V gene lookup returns CDR1 SEHNR and CDR2 FQNEAQ (reference sequence). The V and J ends lost 8 bases and 3 bases, in that order; junction bases with no gene match: 9. The CDR3 is 15 amino acids. CDR3 DNA: TGTGCCAGCTTCCCCGGGAGGCCCCACACCGGGGAGCTGTTTTTT. Its protein is CASFPGRPHTGELFF.

This clonotype appeared once. The chain uses TRBV30 and TRBJ2-4, with 7 bases identical to TRBD1. V lost 7 bases, J lost 1 base, and 13 bases stayed unmatched. Germline V gene sequence: CDR1 GTSNPN, CDR2 SVGIG (reference sequence). This CDR3 is 16 amino acids long. CDR3 DNA sequence: TGTGCCTTACTTCGAACAGGGGTGTTTGCCAAAAACATTCAGTACTTC. Its translation is CALLRTGVFAKNIQYF.

The rearrangement uses TRBV5-1 and TRBJ2-5; 10 bases line up with TRBD1. V trimming: 4 bases; J trimming: 3 bases; junction bases outside the gene matches: 12. Germline CDR1 reads SGHRS; CDR2 reads YFSETQ. The CDR3 covers 17 residues. CDR3 sequence reads: CASSPGWRTGGEETQYF. The CDR3 coding sequence is TGCGCCAGCAGCCCCGGTTGGAGGACAGGGGGGGAAGAGACCCAGTACTTC.

The J gene is TRBJ2-1, the V gene TRBV18; 8 nucleotides line up with TRBD2. Trimming took 5 bases from V and 3 from J; bases not matched to a gene: 15. The CDR3 is made up of 18 amino acids. From germline, CDR1 is KGHSH and CDR2 LQKENI. The CDR3, as DNA: TGTGCCAGCTCAACAAGAAGAAGCGGGAGAGTTGGCTACAATGAGCAGTTCTTC. Encoded protein: CASSTRRSGRVGYNEQFF.

This clonotype was counted a single time. The V gene is TRBV19, the J gene TRBJ1-1, with 7 bases aligning to TRBD1. Germline assignment: CDR1 LNHDA and CDR2 SQIVND (reference sequence). The CDR3 is 17 amino acids. Trimming took 4 bases from V and 1 from J; bases not matched to a gene: 12. The CDR3 protein is CASSKGVLDRRNTEAFF. The DNA for the CDR3 is TGTGCCAGTAGTAAAGGGGTTTTGGACAGGAGGAACACTGAAGCTTTCTTT.

The CDR3 spells CSASPRTVYEQYF. CDR3 coding DNA: TGCAGTGCTAGCCCACGGACAGTCTACGAGCAGTACTTC. The chain combines TRBV20-1 with TRBJ2-7, with D tentatively TRBD1 (6 bases). Germline V gives CDR1 DFQATT, CDR2 SNEGSKA (reference sequence). Trimming left V 3 bases short and J 3 bases short, with 12 bases between. The CDR3 sequence is 13 residues long.

The rearrangement uses TRBV30 and TRBJ1-5; tentatively, D is TRBD1 (6 bases). The CDR3 runs 13 residues. CDR1 and CDR2 (germline): GTSNPN, SVGIG (reference sequence). V was cut by 0 bases and J by 6 bases, with 9 bases left in between. DNA for the CDR3: TGTGCCTGGAGTGTACAGGGAGGTCAGCCCCAGCATTTT. Translating it yields CAWSVQGGQPQHF.

The genes are TRBV6-5 and TRBJ1-2; 8 bases are a match to TRBD1. CDR1 and CDR2 from the germline V gene are MNHEY and SVGAGI. Germline trimming cut 5 bases from V and 5 bases from J; bases unmatched to any gene: 4. The CDR3 has 13 residues. The chain's CDR3 is CASSERQGYGYTF. The CDR3, as DNA: TGTGCCAGCAGTGAGAGACAGGGGTATGGCTACACCTTC.

V gene TRBV28 combines with J gene TRBJ2-7, with D maybe TRBD1 (5 bases). Trimming removed 5 bases at V and 4 bases at J, with 12 bases between. The CDR3 loop spans 13 amino acids. The germline CDR1 and CDR2 sequences are MDHEN and SYDVKM. The chain's CDR3 is CASSPQTAYEQYF. In DNA, the CDR3 is TGTGCCAGCAGTCCTCAGACAGCTTACGAGCAGTACTTC.

This sequence joins TRBV7-9 and TRBJ2-2; tentative D call: TRBD2 (6 bases). CDR3 length: 16 residues. Germline lookup yields CDR1 SEHNR and CDR2 FQNEAQ (reference sequence). V lost 1 base and J 2 bases, leaving 11 bases between the germline ends. The CDR3, as DNA: TGTGCCAGCAGCTTAGTGGCCGGGAGAAACACCGGGGAGCTGTTTTTT. Translated, it gives CASSLVAGRNTGELFF.

This CDR3 reads CSGRQTSTEAFF. Here the CDR3 DNA reads TGCAGCGGCCGACAGACGAGCACTGAAGCTTTCTTT. The chain combines TRBV29-1 with TRBJ1-1; maybe TRBD1 (5 bases). From germline, CDR1 is SQVTM and CDR2 ANQGSEA. V was pared by 7 bases and J by 4 bases, with 13 bases between. CDR3 length: 12 residues.